The clone carrying this TCR beta chain appeared a single time. Its specificity is unknown. TCRdb keeps only in-frame clones here, not all; method: immunoSEQ multiplex PCR. The sample carries some 130,000 clones, roughly 90% recorded once. The germline V gene has CDR1 SGHNT and CDR2 YYREEE (reference sequence). The CDR3 covers 14 residues. Trimming took off 2 bases at V and 1 base at J, with 10 bases between the two ends. The source of the sample is a study of T cell responses to AZD1222 COVID-19 vaccine. Across the study: Whether given at about 4 or about 12 weeks, second doses were pooled.

General study results and limits: Regions 160-218 and 743-854 held dominance among vaccine-associated CD4 TCRs, which spanned spike.

This clonotype originated in an adult in good health. The sample in question was peripheral blood, obtained on day 0 of AZD1222 vaccination. This rearrangement joins TRBV5-4 to TRBJ2-7; D unresolved. This CDR3 is CASSLWAISYEQYF. DNA of the CDR3: TGTGCCAGCAGCTTATGGGCCATTTCCTACGAGCAGTACTTC.